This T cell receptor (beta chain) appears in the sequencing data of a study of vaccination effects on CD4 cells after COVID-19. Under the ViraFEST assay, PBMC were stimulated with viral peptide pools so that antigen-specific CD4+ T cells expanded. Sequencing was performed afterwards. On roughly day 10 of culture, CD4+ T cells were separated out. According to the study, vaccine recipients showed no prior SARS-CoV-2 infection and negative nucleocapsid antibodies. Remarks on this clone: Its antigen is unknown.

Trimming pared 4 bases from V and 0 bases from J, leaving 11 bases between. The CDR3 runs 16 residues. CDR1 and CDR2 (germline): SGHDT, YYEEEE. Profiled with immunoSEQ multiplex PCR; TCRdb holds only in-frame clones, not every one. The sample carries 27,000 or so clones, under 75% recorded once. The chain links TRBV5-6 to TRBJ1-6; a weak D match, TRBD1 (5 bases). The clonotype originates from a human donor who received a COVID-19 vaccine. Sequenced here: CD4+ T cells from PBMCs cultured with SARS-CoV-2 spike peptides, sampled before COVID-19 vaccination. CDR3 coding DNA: TGTGCCAGCAGCCGGTCGGGGGGCTCCTATAATTCACCCCTCCACTTT. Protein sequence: CASSRSGGSYNSPLHF.